What follows describes a single T cell receptor (beta chain). This sample is part of a study of cytomegalovirus exposure and HLA in healthy donors. TCRdb's table, derived via immunoSEQ multiplex PCR, lists solely in-frame clones and lacks some. The table has 120,000 to 150,000 clones, around 84% seen once. Sequencing was carried out using PBMCs. This receptor was taken from a man aged 18 to 35 in good health and CMV-seropositive.

The CDR3 reads CASSLTGTAYNEQFF. CDR3 nucleotide sequence: TGTGCCAGCAGCTTAACGGGGACAGCATACAATGAGCAGTTCTTC. The chain recombines TRBV7-3 with TRBJ2-1; 7 positions agree with TRBD1. V gave up 0 bases and J gave up 4 bases; unmatched junction bases: 3. This CDR3 comprises 15 residues. CDR1 and CDR2 (germline): SGHTA, FQGTGA.